A selection of T cell receptor beta chains follows, all from one sample in a study of CD8 T cells in Susac syndrome. TCRdb redid the calling of the immunoSEQ multiplex PCR reads with MiXCR, one entry per CDR3 protein. The sample holds 100,000 to 150,000 distinct CDR3 sequences, 93% seen once. Sequencing input: CD4+ T cells from PBMCs. The receptors come from a human donor with multiple sclerosis. Both conserved end residues are part of each CDR3. Each record gives: clone size, D gene, J gene, V gene, CDR3 DNA, CDR3 protein. The D gene is left open where the match is weak. The size of a clone is reported for some rows only, either as once, few or many, or as a class for expanded clones.

NA | NA | TRBJ2-5 | TRBV3-1 | TGTGCCAGCAGCCCCGAGTGGAAAGAGACCCAGTACTTC | CASSPEWKETQYF
NA | TRBD1 | TRBJ1-1 | TRBV5-1 | TGCGCCAGCAGCTCGACAGGGTGGAACACTGAAGCTTTCTTT | CASSSTGWNTEAFF
once | TRBD2 | TRBJ2-3 | TRBV20-1 | TGCAGTGCTAGAGCAAATAGCGGGGGGTTTGTAGATACGCAGTATTTT | CSARANSGGFVDTQYF
NA | NA | TRBJ2-1 | TRBV5-6 | TGTGCCAGCAGCTTGGGGGTCCTCAATGAGCAGTTCTTC | CASSLGVLNEQFF
NA | NA | TRBJ2-5 | TRBV15 | TGTGCCACCAGCAGAGATAACGGGAGATTGAAGACCCAGTACTTC | CATSRDNGRLKTQYF
once | TRBD1 | TRBJ2-7 | TRBV27 | TGTGCCAGCAGGAAAGGGGACAGAGCTTACTACGAGCAGTACTTC | CASRKGDRAYYEQYF
NA | NA | TRBJ1-2 | TRBV29-1 | TGCAGCGTTGAGAGAACGGGCTATGGCTACACCTTC | CSVERTGYGYTF
NA | TRBD1 | TRBJ2-6 | TRBV6-1 | TGTGCCAGCCGAAGGGGACAGGGTGACTCTGGGGCCAACGTCCTGACTTTC | CASRRGQGDSGANVLTF
NA | TRBD2 | TRBJ2-3 | TRBV7-2 | TGTGCCAGCAGCTTAGCGGAAATCCTAGCGGGGGATACGCAGTATTTT | CASSLAEILAGDTQYF
NA | TRBD1 | TRBJ2-3 | TRBV12-3/TRBV12-4 | TGTGCCAGCAGTTTACTCGTCGGACAGGGGGCGGACTCAGATACGCAGTATTTT | CASSLLVGQGADSDTQYF
NA | TRBD1 | TRBJ2-7 | TRBV7-9 | TGTGCCAGCAGCCCGACAGGGGACGAGCAGTACTTC | CASSPTGDEQYF
NA | NA | TRBJ2-2 | TRBV7-9 | TGTGCCAGCAGCCCCCGCACCGGGGAGCTGTTTTTT | CASSPRTGELFF
NA | NA | TRBJ2-7 | TRBV2 | TGTGCCAGCAACCGGTACGAGCAGTACTTC | CASNRYEQYF
NA | NA | TRBJ2-1 | TRBV7-7 | TGTGCTAGCAGCTTAGGAACAGGCAATGAGCAGTTCTTC | CASSLGTGNEQFF
NA | NA | TRBJ1-3 | TRBV20-1 | TGCAGTGCTCGCTATCGGGGTGCCAGAAACACCATATATTTT | CSARYRGARNTIYF
NA | NA | TRBJ1-5 | TRBV7-2 | TGTGCCAGCAGCCCTATTGGGGGCAATCAGCCCCAGCATTTT | CASSPIGGNQPQHF
NA | TRBD1 | TRBJ1-2 | TRBV5-4 | TGTGCCAGCAGCTTGGGTGCCAAGACAGGGAGAAATGGCTACACCTTC | CASSLGAKTGRNGYTF
NA | TRBD1 | TRBJ2-2 | TRBV7-9 | TGTGCCAGCAGCTTCCCGGGACAGGTCACCGGGGAGCTGTTTTTT | CASSFPGQVTGELFF
NA | TRBD1 | TRBJ1-4 | TRBV14 | TGTGCCAGCAGCCATATAAGGACAGGTGGTGAAAAACTGTTTTTT | CASSHIRTGGEKLFF
NA | TRBD1 | TRBJ2-2 | TRBV5-1 | TGCGCCAGCAGTTTACACAGGGGCCCGGAGTCCGGGGAGCTGTTTTTT | CASSLHRGPESGELFF
NA | NA | TRBJ1-2 | TRBV5-4 | TGTGCCAGCAGCTTGGGGGGGGTAGGCCAGGGAAATGGCTACACCTTC | CASSLGGVGQGNGYTF
NA | TRBD1 | TRBJ1-1 | TRBV29-1 | TGCAGCGTTGAAGTCCAGGGGGCCACTGAAGCTTTCTTT | CSVEVQGATEAFF
NA | NA | TRBJ2-7 | TRBV6-1 | TGTGCCAGCAGTGCGGGACAAGAAAGATACGAGCAGTACTTC | CASSAGQERYEQYF
NA | NA | TRBJ2-7 | TRBV18 | TGTGCCAGCTCAGCTGGACGGGACTACGAGCAGTACTTC | CASSAGRDYEQYF
NA | TRBD1 | TRBJ1-2 | TRBV3-1 | TGTGCCAGCAGCCAAAGAGGGACAGACCCCTACTATGGCTACACCTTC | CASSQRGTDPYYGYTF
NA | NA | TRBJ2-7 | TRBV5-1 | TGCGCCAGCAGCTTACAGGGTGGATACGAGCAGTACTTC | CASSLQGGYEQYF
NA | TRBD1 | TRBJ2-5 | TRBV4-3 | TGCGCCAGCAGCCAGAGGACAGGGTTCCTTGAGACCCAGTACTTC | CASSQRTGFLETQYF
NA | TRBD2 | TRBJ2-3 | TRBV6-4 | TGTGCCAGCAGTGCTAGCGGGGGGGCCACAGATACGCAGTATTTT | CASSASGGATDTQYF
NA | TRBD1 | TRBJ1-1 | TRBV29-1 | TGCAGCGGTCGGACAGGGCGAAGAACTGAAGCTTTCTTT | CSGRTGRRTEAFF
NA | NA | TRBJ1-1 | TRBV19 | TGTGCCAGTACCGCCTCGGCGAACACTGAAGCTTTCTTT | CASTASANTEAFF
NA | NA | TRBJ1-1 | TRBV6-2/TRBV6-3 | TGTGCCAGCATTGGTCCGGGGAGGAACACTGAAGCTTTCTTT | CASIGPGRNTEAFF
NA | NA | TRBJ2-2 | TRBV6-2/TRBV6-3 | TGTGCCAGCAGTTACTCGCGGAGAACGAACACCGGGGAGCTGTTTTTT | CASSYSRRTNTGELFF
NA | TRBD2 | TRBJ2-1 | TRBV5-4 | TGTGCCAGCAGCGTTAGACTAGCGGGCTCCTACAATGAGCAGTTCTTC | CASSVRLAGSYNEQFF
few | TRBD1 | TRBJ1-2 | TRBV19 | TGTGCCAGTAGTCCCCGACAGGGTGGCTACACCTTC | CASSPRQGGYTF
NA | NA | TRBJ1-2 | TRBV7-8 | TGTGCCAGCAGGCCCCCCGGGGGGTTGCGTGGCTACACCTTC | CASRPPGGLRGYTF
NA | TRBD1 | TRBJ2-7 | TRBV18 | TGTGCCAGCTCACCAAGGGGGCGTTACTCCTACGAGCAGTACTTC | CASSPRGRYSYEQYF
NA | NA | TRBJ1-3 | TRBV29-1 | TGCAGCGTTTCTCCCGGGACGGCTGGAAACACCATATATTTT | CSVSPGTAGNTIYF
NA | NA | TRBJ1-3 | TRBV20-1 | TGCAGTGCTCGAGGGCTGAACTCTGGAAACACCATATATTTT | CSARGLNSGNTIYF
NA | NA | TRBJ2-2 | TRBV5-1 | TGCGCCAGCAGCTTGCAATCGGCGGGTGCCGGGGAGCTGTTTTTT | CASSLQSAGAGELFF
NA | TRBD1 | TRBJ1-1 | TRBV19 | TGTGCCAGCGGGACAGGGGGCTTTCGGAGCACTGAAGCTTTCTTT | CASGTGGFRSTEAFF
NA | NA | TRBJ2-3 | TRBV24-1 | TGTGCCACCAGTGATTATTTCGACAGTTCTAGCACAGATACGCAGTATTTT | CATSDYFDSSSTDTQYF
NA | NA | TRBJ1-2 | TRBV20-1 | TGCAGTGCGAAGGGGACGGGCTATGGCTACACCTTC | CSAKGTGYGYTF
NA | NA | TRBJ1-4 | TRBV18 | TGTGCCAGCTCACCAGGGTTCGGTAATGAAAAACTGTTTTTT | CASSPGFGNEKLFF
NA | TRBD1 | TRBJ1-5 | TRBV12-3/TRBV12-4 | TGTGCCAGCAGTTCGAACAGGGGGATCAATCAGCCCCAGCATTTT | CASSSNRGINQPQHF
once | NA | TRBJ2-7 | TRBV5-6 | TGTGCCAGCAGCTTGGAGTCCTACGAGCAGTACTTC | CASSLESYEQYF
few | NA | TRBJ2-3 | TRBV6-2/TRBV6-3 | TGTGCCAGCAGTTACGGGGGAGGCGACACAGATACGCAGTATTTT | CASSYGGGDTDTQYF
NA | TRBD1 | TRBJ2-1 | TRBV9 | TGTGCCAGCAGCGGCTCGACAGGGGAGGTCTCCTACAATGAGCAGTTCTTC | CASSGSTGEVSYNEQFF
NA | NA | TRBJ1-1 | TRBV5-1 | TGCGCCAGCAGCTTAGTGGGCGCGGGCACTGAAGCTTTCTTT | CASSLVGAGTEAFF